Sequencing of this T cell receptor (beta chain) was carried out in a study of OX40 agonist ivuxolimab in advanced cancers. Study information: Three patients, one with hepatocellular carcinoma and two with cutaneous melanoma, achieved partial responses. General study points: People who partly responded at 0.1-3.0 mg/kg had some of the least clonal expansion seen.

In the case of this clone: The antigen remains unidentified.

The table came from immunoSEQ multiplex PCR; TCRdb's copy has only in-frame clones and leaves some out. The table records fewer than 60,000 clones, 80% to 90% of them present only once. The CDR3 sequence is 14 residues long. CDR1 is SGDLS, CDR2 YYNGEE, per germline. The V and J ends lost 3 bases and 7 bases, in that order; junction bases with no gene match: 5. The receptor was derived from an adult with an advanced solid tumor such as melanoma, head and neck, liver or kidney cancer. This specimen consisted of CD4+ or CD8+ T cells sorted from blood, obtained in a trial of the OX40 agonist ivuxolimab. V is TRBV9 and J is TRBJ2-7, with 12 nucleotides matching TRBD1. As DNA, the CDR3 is TGTGCCAGCAGCGCGGGACAGGGGGCGCGAGAGCAGTACTTC. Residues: CASSAGQGAREQYF.